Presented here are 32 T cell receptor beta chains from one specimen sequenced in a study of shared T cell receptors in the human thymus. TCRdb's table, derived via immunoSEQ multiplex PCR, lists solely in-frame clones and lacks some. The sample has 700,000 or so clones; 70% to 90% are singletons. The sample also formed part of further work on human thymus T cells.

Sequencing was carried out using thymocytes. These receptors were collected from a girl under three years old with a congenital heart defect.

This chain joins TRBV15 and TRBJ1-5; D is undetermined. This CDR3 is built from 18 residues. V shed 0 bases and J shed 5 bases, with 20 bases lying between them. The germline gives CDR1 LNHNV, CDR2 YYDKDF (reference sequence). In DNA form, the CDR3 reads TGTGCCACCAGCAGAGATCTCACAGCCGGTAGTAGTCATCAGCCCCAGCATTTT. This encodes CATSRDLTAGSSHQPQHF.

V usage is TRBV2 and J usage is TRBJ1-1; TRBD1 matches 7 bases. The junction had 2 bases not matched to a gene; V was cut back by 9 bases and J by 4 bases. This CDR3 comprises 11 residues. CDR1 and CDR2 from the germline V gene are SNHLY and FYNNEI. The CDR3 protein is CARTGITEAFF. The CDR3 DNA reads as TGTGCCAGGACAGGGATCACTGAAGCTTTCTTT.

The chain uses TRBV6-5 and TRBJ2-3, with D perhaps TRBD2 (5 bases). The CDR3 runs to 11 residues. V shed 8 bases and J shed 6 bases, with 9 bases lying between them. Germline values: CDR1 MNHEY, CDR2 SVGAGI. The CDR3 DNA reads TGTGCCAGCTCCCCGGGGGATACGCAGTATTTT. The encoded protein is CASSPGDTQYF.

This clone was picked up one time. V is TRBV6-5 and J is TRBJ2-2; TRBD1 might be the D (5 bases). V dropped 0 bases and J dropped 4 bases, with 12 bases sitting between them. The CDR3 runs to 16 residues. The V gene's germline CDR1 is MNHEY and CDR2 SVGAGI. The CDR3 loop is CASSYSQGGSTGELFF. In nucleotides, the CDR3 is TGTGCCAGCAGTTACTCGCAGGGTGGTAGCACCGGGGAGCTGTTTTTT.

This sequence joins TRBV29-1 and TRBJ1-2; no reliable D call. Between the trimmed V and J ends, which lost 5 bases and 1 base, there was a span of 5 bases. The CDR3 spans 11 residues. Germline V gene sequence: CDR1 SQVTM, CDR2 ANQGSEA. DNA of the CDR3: TGCAGCGTTTCCATTAACTATGGCTACACCTTC. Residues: CSVSINYGYTF.

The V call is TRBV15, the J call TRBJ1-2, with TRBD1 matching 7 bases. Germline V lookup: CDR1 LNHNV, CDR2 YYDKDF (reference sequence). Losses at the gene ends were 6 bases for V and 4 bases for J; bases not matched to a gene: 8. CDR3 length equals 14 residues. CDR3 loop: CATRLKGQFYGYTF. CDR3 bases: TGTGCCACCAGACTAAAGGGACAGTTCTATGGCTACACCTTC.

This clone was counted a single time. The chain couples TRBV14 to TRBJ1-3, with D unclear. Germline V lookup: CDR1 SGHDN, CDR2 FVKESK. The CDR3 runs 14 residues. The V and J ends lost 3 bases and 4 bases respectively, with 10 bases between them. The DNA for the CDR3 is TGTGCCAGCAGCCACAGGCTTTGGGGAAACACCATATATTTT. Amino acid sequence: CASSHRLWGNTIYF. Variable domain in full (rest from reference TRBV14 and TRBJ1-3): EAGVTQFPSHSVIEKGQTVTLRCDPISGHDNLYWYRRVMGKEIKFLLHFVKESKQDESGMPNNRFLAERTGGTYSTLKVQPAELEDSGVYFCASSHRLWGNTIYFGEGSWLTVV.

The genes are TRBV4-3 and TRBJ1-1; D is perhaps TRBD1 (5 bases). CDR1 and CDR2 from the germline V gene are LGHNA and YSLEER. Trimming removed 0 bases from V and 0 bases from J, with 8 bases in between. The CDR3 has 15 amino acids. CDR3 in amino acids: CASSQDGHLNTEAFF. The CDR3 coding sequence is TGCGCCAGCAGCCAAGACGGACACTTGAACACTGAAGCTTTCTTT.

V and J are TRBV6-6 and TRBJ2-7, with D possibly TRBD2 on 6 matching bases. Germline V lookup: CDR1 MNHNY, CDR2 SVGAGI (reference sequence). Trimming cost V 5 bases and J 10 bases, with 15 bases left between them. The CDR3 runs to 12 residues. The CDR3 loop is CASSHRGGFQYF. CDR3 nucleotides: TGTGCCAGCAGTCATAGAGGAGGGTTCCAGTACTTC.

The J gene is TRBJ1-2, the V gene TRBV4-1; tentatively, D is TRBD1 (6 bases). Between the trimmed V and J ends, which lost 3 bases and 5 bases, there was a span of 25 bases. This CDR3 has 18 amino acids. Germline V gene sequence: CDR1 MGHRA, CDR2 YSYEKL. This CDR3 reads CASSHRNPPGKGGYGYTF. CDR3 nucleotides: TGCGCCAGCAGCCATCGCAATCCCCCAGGGAAAGGGGGTTATGGCTACACCTTC.

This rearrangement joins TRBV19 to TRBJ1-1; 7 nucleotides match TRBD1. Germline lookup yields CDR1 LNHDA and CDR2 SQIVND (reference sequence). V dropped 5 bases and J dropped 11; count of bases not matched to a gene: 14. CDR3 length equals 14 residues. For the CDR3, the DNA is TGTGCCAGTAGTTCCTTAAGGGGGCTCCGGCGGGCTTTCTTT. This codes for CASSSLRGLRRAFF.

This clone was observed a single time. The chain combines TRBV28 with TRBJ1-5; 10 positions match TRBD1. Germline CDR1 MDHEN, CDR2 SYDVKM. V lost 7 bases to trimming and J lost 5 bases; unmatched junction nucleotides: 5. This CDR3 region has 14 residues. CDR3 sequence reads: CASTLDRGHQPQHF. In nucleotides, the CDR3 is TGTGCCAGCACCCTCGACAGGGGGCATCAGCCCCAGCATTTT.

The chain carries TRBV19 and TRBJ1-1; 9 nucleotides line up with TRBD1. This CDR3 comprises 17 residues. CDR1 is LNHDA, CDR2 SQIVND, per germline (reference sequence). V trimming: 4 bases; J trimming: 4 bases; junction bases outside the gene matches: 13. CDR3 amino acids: CASSTQDRGMKFTEAFF. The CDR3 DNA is TGTGCCAGTAGTACTCAAGACAGGGGGATGAAGTTCACTGAAGCTTTCTTT.

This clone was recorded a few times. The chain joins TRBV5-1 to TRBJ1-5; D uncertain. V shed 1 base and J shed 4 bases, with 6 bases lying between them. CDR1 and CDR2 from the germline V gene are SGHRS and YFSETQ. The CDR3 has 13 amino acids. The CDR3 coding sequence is TGCGCCAGCAGCTTGAGCTTGAATCAGCCCCAGCATTTT. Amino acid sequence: CASSLSLNQPQHF.

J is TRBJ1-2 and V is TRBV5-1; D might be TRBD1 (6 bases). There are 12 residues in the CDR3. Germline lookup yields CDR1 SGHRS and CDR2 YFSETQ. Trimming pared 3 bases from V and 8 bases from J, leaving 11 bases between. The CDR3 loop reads CASSWPRGGYTF. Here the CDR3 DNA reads TGCGCCAGCAGCTGGCCCAGGGGAGGCTACACCTTC.

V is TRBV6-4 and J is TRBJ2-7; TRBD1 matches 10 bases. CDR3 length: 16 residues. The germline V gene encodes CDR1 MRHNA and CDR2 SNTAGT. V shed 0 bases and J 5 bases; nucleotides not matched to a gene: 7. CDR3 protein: CASSDSWDRGINEQYF. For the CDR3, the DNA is TGTGCCAGCAGTGACTCTTGGGACAGGGGCATCAACGAGCAGTACTTC.

The CDR3 DNA sequence: TGTGCCAGCAGCTTCTATACCGGGACAAATAACACTGAAGCTTTCTTT. It encodes CASSFYTGTNNTEAFF. The rearrangement uses TRBV5-4 and TRBJ1-1; TRBD1 is a possible D gene (6 bases). This CDR3 contains 16 residues. V lost 2 bases, J lost 2 bases, and 16 bases lay in between. Germline assignment: CDR1 SGHNT and CDR2 YYREEE (reference sequence).

CDR3 in DNA: TGTGCCAGCAGCCATATTAGGGTAGGGGTTTCCACTGAAGCTTTCTTT. Residues: CASSHIRVGVSTEAFF. The rearrangement links TRBV14 to TRBJ1-1; weak D call: TRBD1 (5 bases). V was cut by 3 bases and J by 4 bases, with 18 bases left in between. This CDR3 contains 16 residues. CDR1 and CDR2 from the germline V gene are SGHDN and FVKESK.

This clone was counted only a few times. The CDR3 protein is CASSLARGPQHF. CDR3 bases: TGTGCCAGCAGCCTTGCCCGCGGGCCCCAGCATTTT. The chain joins TRBV4-2 to TRBJ1-5; D not certain. V lost 4 bases, J lost 9 bases, and 10 bases lay in between. Germline CDR1 reads LGHNA; CDR2 reads YNFKEQ. This CDR3 has 12 residues.

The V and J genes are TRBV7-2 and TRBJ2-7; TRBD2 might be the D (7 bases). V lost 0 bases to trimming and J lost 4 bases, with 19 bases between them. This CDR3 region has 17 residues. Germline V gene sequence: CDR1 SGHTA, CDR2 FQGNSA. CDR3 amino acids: CASSLARGAAKTYEQYF. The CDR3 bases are TGTGCCAGCAGCTTAGCACGGGGGGCAGCCAAAACTTACGAGCAGTACTTC.

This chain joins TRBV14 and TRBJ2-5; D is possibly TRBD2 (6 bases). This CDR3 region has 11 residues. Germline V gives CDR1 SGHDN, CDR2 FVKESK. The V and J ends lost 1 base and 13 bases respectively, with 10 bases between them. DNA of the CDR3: TGTGCCAGCAGCCAAGCGGGGAGGCCGTACTTC. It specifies CASSQAGRPYF.

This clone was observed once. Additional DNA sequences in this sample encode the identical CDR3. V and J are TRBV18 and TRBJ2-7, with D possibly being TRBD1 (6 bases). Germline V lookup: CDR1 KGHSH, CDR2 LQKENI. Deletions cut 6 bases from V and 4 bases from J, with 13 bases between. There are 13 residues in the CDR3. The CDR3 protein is CASSPGTSYEQYF. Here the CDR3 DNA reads TGTGCCAGCTCTCCCGGGACATCATACGAGCAGTACTTC.

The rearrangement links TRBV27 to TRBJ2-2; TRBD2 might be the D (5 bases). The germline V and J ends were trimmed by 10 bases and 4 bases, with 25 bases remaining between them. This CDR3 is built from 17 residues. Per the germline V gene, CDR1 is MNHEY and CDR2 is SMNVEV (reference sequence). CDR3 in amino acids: CATIGVMRNRSTGELFF. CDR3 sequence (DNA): TGTGCCACCATCGGGGTGATGCGTAATCGTAGCACCGGGGAGCTGTTTTTT.

CDR3 protein: CASSLGGTGVDQPQHF. In DNA form, the CDR3 reads TGTGCCAGCAGCTTAGGGGGGACAGGGGTTGATCAGCCCCAGCATTTT. The rearrangement links TRBV7-2 to TRBJ1-5, with 10 bases that match TRBD1. Germline V gene data show CDR1 as SGHTA and CDR2 as FQGNSA. Trimming at V came to 1 base and at J to 5 bases, leaving 5 bases not matched to a gene. CDR3 size: 16 residues.

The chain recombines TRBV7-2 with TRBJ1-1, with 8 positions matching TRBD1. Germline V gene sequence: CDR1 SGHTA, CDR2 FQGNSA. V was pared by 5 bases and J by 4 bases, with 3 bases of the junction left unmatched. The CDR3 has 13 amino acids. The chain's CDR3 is CASSRGTGTEAFF. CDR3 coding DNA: TGTGCCAGCAGCCGGGGGACAGGCACTGAAGCTTTCTTT.

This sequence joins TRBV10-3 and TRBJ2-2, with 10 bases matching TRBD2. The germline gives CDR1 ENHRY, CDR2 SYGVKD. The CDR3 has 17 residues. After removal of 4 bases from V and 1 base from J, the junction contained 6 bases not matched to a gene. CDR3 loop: CAISGPSGGENTGELFF. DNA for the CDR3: TGTGCCATCAGTGGACCAAGCGGGGGGGAGAACACCGGGGAGCTGTTTTTT.

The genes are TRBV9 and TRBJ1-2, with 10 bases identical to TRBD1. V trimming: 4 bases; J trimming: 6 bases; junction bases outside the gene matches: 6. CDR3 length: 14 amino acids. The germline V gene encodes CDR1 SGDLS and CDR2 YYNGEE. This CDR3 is CASSPRTGGNGYTF. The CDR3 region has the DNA TGTGCCAGCAGCCCCCGGACAGGGGGGAATGGCTACACCTTC.

The CDR3 spells CASSQQACGGSYGYTF. In DNA form, the CDR3 reads TGCGCCAGCAGCCAACAAGCATGCGGGGGTTCCTATGGCTACACCTTC. This rearrangement joins TRBV4-1 to TRBJ1-2, with a tentative D call TRBD1 (5 bases). The germline gives CDR1 MGHRA, CDR2 YSYEKL. Trimming stripped 2 bases from V and 4 bases from J, with 17 bases between. The CDR3 totals 16 residues.

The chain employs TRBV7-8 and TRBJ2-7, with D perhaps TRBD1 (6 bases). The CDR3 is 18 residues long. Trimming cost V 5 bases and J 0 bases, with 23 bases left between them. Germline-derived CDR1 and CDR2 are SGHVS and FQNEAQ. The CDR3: CASSQPTRQAPTSYEQYF. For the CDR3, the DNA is TGTGCCAGCAGCCAACCTACCCGACAGGCTCCAACCTCCTACGAGCAGTACTTC.

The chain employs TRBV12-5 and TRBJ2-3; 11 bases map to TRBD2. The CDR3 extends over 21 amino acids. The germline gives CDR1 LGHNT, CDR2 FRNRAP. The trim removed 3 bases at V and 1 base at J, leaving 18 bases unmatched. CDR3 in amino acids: CASGLGVEGLAGGVGTDTQYF. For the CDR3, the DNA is TGTGCTAGTGGTTTAGGGGTGGAGGGGCTAGCGGGGGGAGTGGGCACAGATACGCAGTATTTT.

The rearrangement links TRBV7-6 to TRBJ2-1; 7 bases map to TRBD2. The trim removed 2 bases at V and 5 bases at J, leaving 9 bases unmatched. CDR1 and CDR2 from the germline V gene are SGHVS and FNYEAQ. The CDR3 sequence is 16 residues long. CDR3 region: CASSLSRRGLNNEQFF. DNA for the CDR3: TGTGCCAGCAGCTTAAGTAGGCGGGGACTAAACAATGAGCAGTTCTTC.

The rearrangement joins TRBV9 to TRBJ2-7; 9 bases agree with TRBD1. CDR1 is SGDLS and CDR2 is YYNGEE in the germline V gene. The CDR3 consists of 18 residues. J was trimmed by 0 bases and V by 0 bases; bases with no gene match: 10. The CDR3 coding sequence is TGTGCCAGCAGCGTAGGAGACAGGGGGGGAATTAGCTCCTACGAGCAGTACTTC. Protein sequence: CASSVGDRGGISSYEQYF. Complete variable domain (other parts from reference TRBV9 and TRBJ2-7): DSGVTQTPKHLITATGQRVTLRCSPRSGDLSVYWYQQSLDQGLQFLIQYYNGEERAKGNILERFSAQQFPDLHSELNLSSLELGDSALYFCASSVGDRGGISSYEQYFGPGTRLTVT.